This is a list of T cell receptor beta chains from one sample in a study of cytomegalovirus exposure and HLA in healthy donors. TCRdb's copy holds only in-frame clones and misses some; the assay was immunoSEQ multiplex PCR. Of 250,000 or so clones listed, roughly 91% were seen once; the top ten hold 1.7%. Material for sequencing was PBMCs. Source of these receptors: a girl under 10 years old in good health and CMV-seronegative. Both conserved end residues are part of each CDR3. D genes are given only for firm matches. Clone sizes are given selectively: once, few, many, or a class where the clone is expanded.

v_gene: TRBV7-6; abundance: NA; j_gene: TRBJ2-7; d_gene: TRBD1; CDR3aa: CASSLEGQPIYEQYF; CDR3nt: TGTGCCAGCAGCTTAGAGGGACAGCCGATCTACGAGCAGTACTTC
v_gene: TRBV5-4; abundance: NA; j_gene: TRBJ2-5; d_gene: TRBD2; CDR3aa: CASSGLAGGQETQYF; CDR3nt: TGTGCCAGCAGTGGGCTAGCGGGAGGGCAAGAGACCCAGTACTTC
v_gene: TRBV2; abundance: NA; j_gene: TRBJ2-7; d_gene: NA; CDR3aa: CASSERGGGEQYF; CDR3nt: TGTGCCAGCAGTGAAAGGGGGGGCGGCGAGCAGTACTTC
v_gene: TRBV2; abundance: NA; j_gene: TRBJ2-5; d_gene: NA; CDR3aa: CASRKEYQETQYF; CDR3nt: TGTGCCAGCAGAAAAGAGTACCAAGAGACCCAGTACTTC
v_gene: TRBV5-6; abundance: NA; j_gene: TRBJ2-1; d_gene: NA; CDR3aa: CASSPWTENTYNEQFF; CDR3nt: TGTGCCAGCAGCCCCTGGACAGAGAACACCTACAATGAGCAGTTCTTC
v_gene: TRBV15; abundance: NA; j_gene: TRBJ2-7; d_gene: NA; CDR3aa: CATSREWGDSSYEQYF; CDR3nt: TGTGCCACCAGCAGAGAGTGGGGGGACAGCTCCTACGAGCAGTACTTC
v_gene: TRBV10-3; abundance: NA; j_gene: TRBJ2-1; d_gene: TRBD1; CDR3aa: CAISNRDRGGNEQFF; CDR3nt: TGTGCCATCAGTAACCGGGACAGGGGCGGCAATGAGCAGTTCTTC
v_gene: TRBV5-1; abundance: NA; j_gene: TRBJ2-5; d_gene: NA; CDR3aa: CASSLAGGGETQYF; CDR3nt: TGCGCCAGCAGCTTGGCCGGGGGTGGGGAGACCCAGTACTTC
v_gene: TRBV5-6; abundance: NA; j_gene: TRBJ1-1; d_gene: NA; CDR3aa: CASSSQFNTEAFF; CDR3nt: TGTGCCAGCAGCTCCCAATTTAACACTGAAGCTTTCTTT
v_gene: TRBV14; abundance: NA; j_gene: TRBJ2-1; d_gene: TRBD2; CDR3aa: CASSLTLAGSSYNEQFF; CDR3nt: TGTGCCAGCAGCCTGACCCTAGCGGGGTCCTCCTACAATGAGCAGTTCTTC
v_gene: TRBV4-2; abundance: NA; j_gene: TRBJ2-7; d_gene: NA; CDR3aa: CASSQGAYEQYF; CDR3nt: TGTGCCAGCAGCCAAGGGGCATACGAGCAGTACTTC
v_gene: TRBV25-1; abundance: NA; j_gene: TRBJ1-2; d_gene: TRBD1; CDR3aa: CASSEQGARGGYTF; CDR3nt: TGTGCCAGCAGCGAACAGGGGGCGAGAGGTGGCTACACCTTC
v_gene: TRBV13; abundance: NA; j_gene: TRBJ2-5; d_gene: TRBD2; CDR3aa: CASSTMRGSSREQYF; CDR3nt: TGTGCCAGCAGCACCATGCGGGGGAGTTCGAGGGAGCAGTACTTC
v_gene: TRBV30; abundance: NA; j_gene: TRBJ2-3; d_gene: TRBD2; CDR3aa: CAWSWVAGSTDTQYF; CDR3nt: TGTGCCTGGAGTTGGGTAGCGGGGTCCACAGATACGCAGTATTTT
v_gene: TRBV18; abundance: NA; j_gene: TRBJ1-1; d_gene: TRBD1; CDR3aa: CASSPRSTGGNTEAFF; CDR3nt: TGTGCCAGCTCACCAAGGTCGACAGGGGGGAACACTGAAGCTTTCTTT
v_gene: TRBV7-8; abundance: NA; j_gene: TRBJ2-1; d_gene: TRBD1; CDR3aa: CASSFDRGRRNEQFF; CDR3nt: TGTGCCAGCAGCTTCGACAGGGGGCGACGGAATGAGCAGTTCTTC
v_gene: TRBV13; abundance: NA; j_gene: TRBJ2-3; d_gene: NA; CDR3aa: CASSLPGTDTQYF; CDR3nt: TGTGCCAGCAGCTTACCCGGGACAGATACGCAGTATTTT
v_gene: TRBV29-1; abundance: NA; j_gene: TRBJ2-3; d_gene: NA; CDR3aa: CSVDRADTQYF; CDR3nt: TGCAGCGTTGATCGAGCAGATACGCAGTATTTT
v_gene: TRBV11-2; abundance: NA; j_gene: TRBJ1-1; d_gene: TRBD1; CDR3aa: CASSHRGTIGQLMNTEAFF; CDR3nt: TGTGCCAGCAGCCACAGGGGGACAATCGGTCAGCTCATGAACACTGAAGCTTTCTTT
v_gene: TRBV30; abundance: NA; j_gene: TRBJ1-1; d_gene: NA; CDR3aa: CAWSRGRMNTEAFF; CDR3nt: TGTGCCTGGAGCAGGGGCCGTATGAACACTGAAGCTTTCTTT
v_gene: TRBV6-5; abundance: NA; j_gene: TRBJ1-1; d_gene: TRBD1; CDR3aa: CASSHGQGGDFF; CDR3nt: TGTGCCAGCAGCCATGGACAGGGAGGGGATTTCTTT
v_gene: TRBV7-9; abundance: NA; j_gene: TRBJ2-2; d_gene: NA; CDR3aa: CASSLGQPPTGELFF; CDR3nt: TGTGCCAGCAGCTTAGGACAGCCACCGACCGGGGAGCTGTTTTTT
v_gene: TRBV14; abundance: NA; j_gene: TRBJ1-1; d_gene: NA; CDR3aa: CASSQGGGVNTEAFF; CDR3nt: TGTGCCAGCAGCCAAGGTGGCGGAGTGAACACTGAAGCTTTCTTT
v_gene: TRBV19; abundance: NA; j_gene: TRBJ2-3; d_gene: TRBD2; CDR3aa: CASSRLFSGGSDTQYF; CDR3nt: TGTGCCAGTAGTCGCCTCTTTTCGGGAGGGTCAGATACGCAGTATTTT
v_gene: TRBV5-1; abundance: once; j_gene: TRBJ2-7; d_gene: NA; CDR3aa: CASSLQGTPTEQYF; CDR3nt: TGCGCCAGCAGCTTGCAGGGGACACCTACCGAGCAGTACTTC
v_gene: TRBV6-1; abundance: NA; j_gene: TRBJ2-7; d_gene: TRBD1; CDR3aa: CASTGQGVDVQYF; CDR3nt: TGTGCCAGCACGGGACAGGGAGTCGATGTGCAGTACTTC
v_gene: TRBV11-2; abundance: few; j_gene: TRBJ2-7; d_gene: TRBD2; CDR3aa: CAAASGHEQYF; CDR3nt: TGTGCCGCGGCTAGCGGGCACGAGCAGTACTTC
v_gene: TRBV7-9; abundance: NA; j_gene: TRBJ2-4; d_gene: NA; CDR3aa: CASSLASVLAKNIQYF; CDR3nt: TGTGCCAGCAGCTTAGCATCGGTTCTAGCCAAAAACATTCAGTACTTC
v_gene: TRBV4-1; abundance: NA; j_gene: TRBJ2-1; d_gene: NA; CDR3aa: CASSQVAAPNAPNEQFF; CDR3nt: TGCGCCAGCAGCCAAGTAGCTGCCCCTAATGCCCCAAATGAGCAGTTCTTC
v_gene: TRBV18; abundance: NA; j_gene: TRBJ1-4; d_gene: NA; CDR3aa: CASSPWASTNEKLFF; CDR3nt: TGTGCCAGCTCACCATGGGCATCAACTAATGAAAAACTGTTTTTT
v_gene: TRBV18; abundance: NA; j_gene: TRBJ2-2; d_gene: TRBD1; CDR3aa: CASSQLGQGGTGELFF; CDR3nt: TGTGCCAGCTCACAGCTGGGACAGGGAGGCACCGGGGAGCTGTTTTTT
v_gene: TRBV27; abundance: once; j_gene: TRBJ1-4; d_gene: NA; CDR3aa: CASSTPGEKLFF; CDR3nt: TGTGCCAGCAGTACCCCCGGTGAAAAACTGTTTTTT
v_gene: TRBV5-5; abundance: NA; j_gene: TRBJ2-7; d_gene: NA; CDR3aa: CASSLGVSDEQYF; CDR3nt: TGTGCCAGCAGCCTGGGCGTGAGCGACGAGCAGTACTTC
v_gene: TRBV5-1; abundance: few; j_gene: TRBJ1-2; d_gene: NA; CDR3aa: CASSSSGGYGYTF; CDR3nt: TGCGCCAGCAGCTCCTCAGGAGGCTATGGCTACACCTTC
v_gene: TRBV5-6; abundance: NA; j_gene: TRBJ2-5; d_gene: TRBD2; CDR3aa: CASGAAGGQETQYF; CDR3nt: TGTGCCAGCGGGGCCGCGGGAGGGCAAGAGACCCAGTACTTC
v_gene: TRBV19; abundance: NA; j_gene: TRBJ1-2; d_gene: TRBD1; CDR3aa: CASSRQRTGSVGGYTF; CDR3nt: TGTGCCAGTAGCCGGCAACGGACAGGGTCTGTCGGTGGCTACACCTTC
v_gene: TRBV5-4; abundance: few; j_gene: TRBJ2-1; d_gene: NA; CDR3aa: CASSLTGNEQFF; CDR3nt: TGTGCCAGCAGCTTAACAGGGAATGAGCAGTTCTTC
v_gene: TRBV30; abundance: few; j_gene: TRBJ2-1; d_gene: NA; CDR3aa: CAWSRSMSSYNEQFF; CDR3nt: TGTGCCTGGAGCCGGTCCATGAGCTCCTACAATGAGCAGTTCTTC
v_gene: TRBV7-9; abundance: NA; j_gene: TRBJ1-1; d_gene: NA; CDR3aa: CASSLRQENTEAFF; CDR3nt: TGTGCCAGCAGCTTAAGACAGGAGAACACTGAAGCTTTCTTT
v_gene: TRBV5-6; abundance: NA; j_gene: TRBJ2-1; d_gene: TRBD2; CDR3aa: CASSPKLGGREFF; CDR3nt: TGTGCCAGCAGCCCCAAACTGGGGGGGAGGGAGTTCTTC
v_gene: TRBV5-6; abundance: NA; j_gene: TRBJ1-4; d_gene: NA; CDR3aa: CASSLEQGLGASTNEKLFF; CDR3nt: TGTGCCAGCAGCTTGGAACAGGGCCTCGGGGCATCAACTAATGAAAAACTGTTTTTT
v_gene: TRBV7-2; abundance: NA; j_gene: TRBJ1-2; d_gene: NA; CDR3aa: CASSLAGAGASGYTF; CDR3nt: TGTGCCAGCAGCTTAGCGGGGGCAGGGGCGAGTGGCTACACCTTC
v_gene: TRBV4-1; abundance: few; j_gene: TRBJ2-1; d_gene: TRBD2; CDR3aa: CASSQSSGNNEQFF; CDR3nt: TGCGCCAGCAGCCAATCTAGCGGGAACAATGAGCAGTTCTTC
v_gene: TRBV7-9; abundance: NA; j_gene: TRBJ1-3; d_gene: NA; CDR3aa: CASSRSRSSGNTIYF; CDR3nt: TGTGCCAGCAGTCGCTCACGGAGCTCTGGAAACACCATATATTTT
v_gene: TRBV9; abundance: once; j_gene: TRBJ1-4; d_gene: NA; CDR3aa: CASSGAEGAANEKLFF; CDR3nt: TGTGCCAGCAGCGGGGCCGAGGGAGCGGCTAATGAAAAACTGTTTTTT
v_gene: TRBV10-3; abundance: NA; j_gene: TRBJ2-3; d_gene: NA; CDR3aa: CAISFSDWPDTQYF; CDR3nt: TGTGCCATCAGTTTCTCGGACTGGCCCGATACGCAGTATTTT
v_gene: TRBV9; abundance: NA; j_gene: TRBJ2-3; d_gene: NA; CDR3aa: CASSVGTEDTQYF; CDR3nt: TGTGCCAGCAGCGTAGGGACAGAAGATACGCAGTATTTT
v_gene: TRBV6-1; abundance: NA; j_gene: TRBJ1-1; d_gene: NA; CDR3aa: CASSEFYTEAFF; CDR3nt: TGTGCCAGCAGTGAATTCTACACTGAAGCTTTCTTT
v_gene: TRBV2; abundance: few; j_gene: TRBJ1-1; d_gene: NA; CDR3aa: CASSVSRGTEAFF; CDR3nt: TGTGCCAGCAGTGTCTCCCGGGGCACTGAAGCTTTCTTT
v_gene: TRBV19; abundance: NA; j_gene: TRBJ1-2; d_gene: NA; CDR3aa: CASSISGATYGYTF; CDR3nt: TGTGCCAGTAGTATTTCAGGGGCGACCTATGGCTACACCTTC
v_gene: TRBV5-4; abundance: NA; j_gene: TRBJ2-4; d_gene: TRBD2; CDR3aa: CASSISGGAEKTKNIQYF; CDR3nt: TGTGCCAGCAGTATTAGCGGGGGGGCCGAAAAAACCAAAAACATTCAGTACTTC
v_gene: TRBV15; abundance: few; j_gene: TRBJ1-3; d_gene: NA; CDR3aa: CATSARGGGVGNTIYF; CDR3nt: TGTGCCACCAGCGCAAGAGGTGGGGGGGTCGGAAACACCATATATTTT
v_gene: TRBV11-2; abundance: NA; j_gene: TRBJ2-7; d_gene: NA; CDR3aa: CASSFRHRAEQYF; CDR3nt: TGTGCCAGCAGCTTTCGTCACAGGGCCGAGCAGTACTTC